This T cell receptor beta chain came from a study of T cell responses to AZD1222 COVID-19 vaccine. Whole-study results and caveats: Recipients of two AZD1222 doses showed rising Spike-specific TCR breadth and depth. Clonal diversity was possibly underestimated, and the donors were mostly white British, with more females.

Of note for this clone: Its antigen is undetermined.

The V gene's germline CDR1 is MNHEY and CDR2 SVGAGI. There are 12 residues in the CDR3. After removal of 8 bases from V and 0 bases from J, the junction contained 0 bases not matched to a gene. The repertoire was sequenced with immunoSEQ multiplex PCR; TCRdb's copy has only in-frame clones and lacks some. The table lists about 140,000 clones, roughly 92% of them singletons. The rearrangement links TRBV6-5 to TRBJ1-1, with TRBD1 matching 7 bases. The sequence was collected from an adult who received the AZD1222 COVID-19 vaccine. The input for sequencing was peripheral blood, taken 28 days after the second AZD1222 dose. Here the CDR3 DNA reads TGTGCCAGCGGGACAGTGAACACTGAAGCTTTCTTT. This codes for CASGTVNTEAFF.